This T cell receptor (beta chain) was observed in a study of T cell responses to AZD1222 COVID-19 vaccine. The CDR3 runs 13 residues. The germline CDR1 and CDR2 sequences are MDHEN and SYDVKM. Losses at the gene ends were 7 bases for V and 4 bases for J; bases not matched to a gene: 3. Method: immunoSEQ multiplex PCR; TCRdb's copy keeps in-frame clones and lacks some. The table has roughly 110,000 clones, 80% to 90% seen once. The chain is built from TRBV28 and TRBJ2-1; TRBD2 agrees at 8 bases. The TCR originated in an adult in good health. The material sequenced was peripheral blood, taken on day 0 of AZD1222 vaccination. CDR3 DNA sequence: TGTGCCAGCAAACTAGCGGATTACAATGAGCAGTTCTTC. Its protein is CASKLADYNEQFF.